The clone carrying this TCR beta chain was counted a few times. The data are from a study of blood T cells in healthy people across ages. Through a sample-barcoded 5' primer and a J-beta primer mix, a second PCR was run for 7 to 11 cycles. Each single sample gave us at least 3 million CDR3-containing paired-end reads. TCRdb re-derived calls from the 5' RACE reads in MiXCR, one entry per CDR3 protein. The sample holds around 2 million distinct CDR3 sequences, more than 35% seen once. Germline loops: CDR1 SGHRS, CDR2 YFSETQ. The CDR3 runs 14 residues. V was cut by 4 bases and J by 3 bases, with 13 bases left in between.

This chain links TRBV5-1 with TRBJ1-1; D possibly corresponds to TRBD1 (5 bases). The sequence came from a human donor in good health. The sample was blood. In DNA, the CDR3 is TGCGCCAGCAGCGTGGGGTCGGGGGACACTGAAGCTTTCTTT. Protein product: CASSVGSGDTEAFF.